The 8 T cell receptor beta chains in this list originate from one sample, sequenced in a study of blood T cell repertoires in COVID-19. TCRdb keeps only in-frame clones here, not all; method: immunoSEQ multiplex PCR. Seen here are more than 200,000 clones, 70% to 90% observed once, and the top ten hold approximately 2.6%. Material for sequencing was peripheral blood. The source of these receptors is a man aged 25 to 40 with COVID-19, enrolled during active disease.

On this clone: A junction boundary mismatches the germline segment, possibly from a read error. The chain is built from TRBV30 and TRBJ1-1; D is ambiguous. CDR1 GTSNPN and CDR2 SVGIG come from the germline V gene (reference sequence). The CDR3 contains 15 residues. This CDR3 reads CAWSAPPRGNPEAFF. CDR3 DNA sequence: TGTGCCTGGAGTGCGCCCCCCCGCGGGAACCCTGAAGCTTTCTTT.

The genes are TRBV7-2 and TRBJ1-2; maybe TRBD1 (5 bases). V was cut by 5 bases and J by 4 bases, with 14 bases left in between. The CDR3 covers 14 residues. CDR1 SGHTA and CDR2 FQGNSA come from the germline V gene. The CDR3 DNA reads as TGTGCCAGCAGCCCCCGACAGACTGTCTATGGCTACACCTTC. This translates into CASSPRQTVYGYTF.

This chain joins TRBV6-2 or TRBV6-3 and TRBJ2-1, with D perhaps TRBD1 (6 bases). CDR1 is MNHEY and CDR2 is SVGEGT in the germline V gene. Trimming pared 2 bases from V and 15 bases from J, leaving 14 bases between. The CDR3 extends over 12 amino acids. CDR3 residues: CASSYQGRARFF. The CDR3, as DNA: TGTGCCAGCAGTTACCAGGGGCGAGCACGGTTCTTC.

The chain joins TRBV15 to TRBJ1-5; D is perhaps TRBD1 (5 bases). V was clipped by 0 bases and J by 6 bases, with 12 bases between them. Germline V CDR1 and CDR2: LNHNV, YYDKDF (reference sequence). The CDR3 loop spans 15 amino acids. CDR3: CATSREGQGSQPQHF. CDR3 coding DNA: TGTGCCACCAGCAGAGAGGGTCAGGGTAGTCAGCCCCAGCATTTT.

Here the CDR3 reads CASSLPPGGYNEQFF. In nucleotides, the CDR3 is TGTGCCAGCAGCTTACCGCCAGGGGGCTACAATGAGCAGTTCTTC. The genes are TRBV5-4 and TRBJ2-1; 7 nucleotides align to TRBD1. Germline assignment: CDR1 SGHNT and CDR2 YYREEE (reference sequence). This CDR3 contains 15 residues. J lost 3 bases, V lost 2 bases, and 5 bases had no gene match.

The chain uses TRBV5-6 and TRBJ1-2, with D unclear. Trimming shortened V by 1 base and J by 4 bases, and 11 bases separated the two germline ends. The CDR3 length is 14 residues. From germline, CDR1 is SGHDT and CDR2 YYEEEE. The CDR3 here is CASSLTMRVYGYTF. In nucleotides, the CDR3 is TGTGCCAGCAGCTTGACGATGCGGGTCTATGGCTACACCTTC.

The chain joins TRBV29-1 to TRBJ2-1, with 7 bases identical to TRBD1. Losses at the gene ends were 3 bases for V and 8 bases for J; bases not matched to a gene: 10. The germline V gene encodes CDR1 SQVTM and CDR2 ANQGSEA. This CDR3 contains 14 residues. CDR3 coding DNA: TGCAGCGTTGATAACGTACAGGGGTGGGATGAGCAGTTCTTC. It encodes CSVDNVQGWDEQFF.

The gene calls are TRBV6-6 and TRBJ2-7; TRBD1 matches 7 bases. Germline V lookup: CDR1 MNHNY, CDR2 SVGAGI (reference sequence). There are 13 residues in the CDR3. Unmatched junction bases numbered 7, after V lost 5 bases and J lost 6 bases. The DNA of the CDR3 is TGTGCCAGCAGTATTTTACAGGGGACCGAGCAGTACTTC. Translation: CASSILQGTEQYF.